The 23 T cell receptor beta chains reported below all come from one sample, sequenced in a study of Ad26.COV2.S vaccination and SARS-CoV-2 variants. Regarding treatment: about 20 received Ad26.COV2.S at low or high dose, single or two shots; five or six received placebo; per-sample allocation not given. Vaccine and placebo recipients were sampled on day 63 after the first injection. TCRdb keeps only in-frame clones here, not all; method: immunoSEQ multiplex PCR. Of 400,000 to 450,000 clones listed, roughly 90% are singletons. Specimen: peripheral blood, collected in a trial of Ad26.COV2.S vaccine versus placebo. The receptors stem from a person between 18 and 65 years old who received the Ad26.COV2.S COVID-19 vaccine or a placebo.

V gene TRBV9 combines with J gene TRBJ1-4; D perhaps matches TRBD1 (6 bases). Germline V gives CDR1 SGDLS, CDR2 YYNGEE. Trimming removed 4 bases from V and 5 bases from J, with 12 bases in between. The CDR3 loop spans 14 amino acids. CDR3 coding DNA: TGTGCCAGCAGCTCCGGGACAAGAAATGAAAAACTGTTTTTT. It codes for CASSSGTRNEKLFF.

The chain carries TRBV2 and TRBJ2-5; 12 bases agree with TRBD2. This CDR3 is 18 amino acids long. J was trimmed by 4 bases and V by 7 bases; bases with no gene match: 16. CDR1 is SNHLY, CDR2 FYNNEI, per germline. The CDR3 DNA follows: TGTGCCAGCACCGAACAAGGACTAGCGGGATTCGTTGGAGAGACCCAGTACTTC. It specifies CASTEQGLAGFVGETQYF. Drawing the rest from reference TRBV2 and TRBJ2-5, the complete variable domain is EPEVTQTPSHQVTQMGQEVILRCVPISNHLYFYWYRQILGQKVEFLVSFYNNEISEKSEIFDDQFSVERPDGSNFTLKIRSTKLEDSAMYFCASTEQGLAGFVGETQYFGPGTRLLVL.

The J gene is TRBJ1-2, the V gene TRBV6-2 or TRBV6-3; 10 bases line up with TRBD1. Germline CDR1 reads MNHEY; CDR2 reads SVGEGT. The CDR3 runs to 16 residues. With 2 bases clipped from V and 4 bases from J, the junction kept 7 bases outside the gene matches. As DNA, the CDR3 is TGTGCCAGCAGTTACGGGACAGGGGCGACTGCCTATGGCTACACCTTC. Its translation: CASSYGTGATAYGYTF.

This rearrangement joins TRBV6-2 or TRBV6-3 to TRBJ1-5, with 7 bases that match TRBD1. Germline CDR1 and CDR2: MNHEY and SVGEGT. The CDR3 runs to 14 residues. Unmatched junction bases numbered 6, after V lost 5 bases and J lost 5 bases. This CDR3 is CASSGQADDQPQHF. The CDR3 DNA reads TGTGCCAGCAGTGGACAGGCCGACGATCAGCCCCAGCATTTT.

The V call is TRBV30, the J call TRBJ1-2; tentatively, D is TRBD1 (5 bases). V was cut by 3 bases and J by 8 bases, with 19 bases left in between. CDR3 length: 14 amino acids. The germline V gene encodes CDR1 GTSNPN and CDR2 SVGIG (reference sequence). The CDR3 is CAWSRDLGVLGYTF. For the CDR3, the DNA is TGTGCCTGGAGCCGGGACCTAGGGGTATTGGGCTACACCTTC.

The J gene is TRBJ2-1, the V gene TRBV5-1, with TRBD1 matching 10 bases. The CDR3 totals 16 residues. Trimming cost V 1 base and J 6 bases; bases outside gene matches: 7. Germline values: CDR1 SGHRS, CDR2 YFSETQ. The CDR3 region has the DNA TGCGCCAGCAGCTTGACGCCCTGGGACAGGGGCAATGAGCAGTTCTTC. As protein: CASSLTPWDRGNEQFF.

The rearrangement links TRBV6-5 to TRBJ2-7, with a tentative D call TRBD2 (6 bases). The V end was cut by 6 bases, the J end by 7 bases, with 13 bases between. The CDR3 runs to 12 residues. Germline V lookup: CDR1 MNHEY, CDR2 SVGAGI. The CDR3 loop is CASRSSGLEQYF. CDR3 coding DNA: TGTGCCAGCAGGAGTAGCGGTCTGGAGCAGTACTTC.

The J gene is TRBJ2-1, the V gene TRBV10-3; TRBD2 matches at 7 bases. The ends lost 4 bases at V and 6 bases at J; junction bases unmatched: 6. Germline lookup yields CDR1 ENHRY and CDR2 SYGVKD. The CDR3 is made up of 14 amino acids. DNA for the CDR3: TGTGCCATCAGTGGCGCGGGAGTTGGCAATGAGCAGTTCTTC. Protein: CAISGAGVGNEQFF.

This sequence joins TRBV30 and TRBJ1-5, with D unclear. V lost 2 bases to trimming and J lost 0 bases, with 20 bases between them. The length of the CDR3 is 18 residues. CDR1 is GTSNPN, CDR2 SVGIG, per germline (reference sequence). CDR3 in DNA: TGTGCCTGGAGTCTGTCTCTCACTAACTTTCCTAGCAATCAGCCCCAGCATTTT. Translation gives CAWSLSLTNFPSNQPQHF. Full variable domain (rest looked up from reference TRBV30 and TRBJ1-5): SQTIHQWPATLVQPVGSPLSLECTVEGTSNPNLYWYRQAAGRGLQLLFYSVGIGQISSEVPQNLSASRPQDRQFILSSKKLLLSDSGFYLCAWSLSLTNFPSNQPQHFGDGTRLSIL.

This clone has just one count. The rearrangement uses TRBV2 and TRBJ2-6; TRBD1 might be the D (5 bases). Germline loops: CDR1 SNHLY, CDR2 FYNNEI. Trimming took off 0 bases at V and 0 bases at J, with 18 bases between the two ends. The CDR3 loop spans 20 amino acids. CDR3 sequence reads: CASSEAPIITGSSGANVLTF. In DNA, the CDR3 is TGTGCCAGCAGTGAAGCGCCGATAATAACAGGTAGCTCTGGGGCCAACGTCCTGACTTTC.

This clone was recorded only once. The chain combines TRBV6-5 with TRBJ2-7; possibly TRBD2 for D (5 bases). The germline gives CDR1 MNHEY, CDR2 SVGAGI. V lost 0 bases and J 4 bases, leaving 13 bases between the germline ends. This CDR3 contains 15 residues. The CDR3 nucleotides read TGTGCCAGCAGTTACTCGTTCGGGATTAGGTACGAGCAGTACTTC. Translation: CASSYSFGIRYEQYF.

This chain connects TRBV19 to TRBJ1-2; D gene uncertain. Germline CDR1 is LNHDA and CDR2 is SQIVND (reference sequence). The CDR3 has 13 residues. Deletions cut 5 bases from V and 3 bases from J, with 10 bases between. CDR3 amino acids: CASSQDRDYGYTF. In nucleotides, the CDR3 is TGTGCCAGTAGTCAGGACCGAGACTATGGCTACACCTTC.

The chain has TRBV19 and TRBJ2-3; 9 bases fit TRBD2. J was trimmed by 2 bases and V by 10 bases; bases with no gene match: 4. This CDR3 contains 13 residues. Germline CDR1 and CDR2: LNHDA and SQIVND (reference sequence). For the CDR3, the DNA is TGTGCCACAGCGGGAGGCCTCACAGATACGCAGTATTTT. Protein sequence: CATAGGLTDTQYF.

This chain connects TRBV7-8 to TRBJ2-5; D is perhaps TRBD1 or TRBD2 (5 bases each). CDR1 SGHVS and CDR2 FQNEAQ come from the germline V gene. There are 15 residues in the CDR3. V was shortened by 4 bases and J by 5 bases, with 17 bases between the two germline ends. The CDR3 reads CASSSFGGTEETQYF. The CDR3 DNA reads as TGTGCCAGCAGCTCGTTTGGTGGGACGGAGGAGACCCAGTACTTC.

This chain uses TRBV7-6 with TRBJ2-1, with D possibly TRBD2 on 5 matching bases. CDR1 is SGHVS and CDR2 is FNYEAQ in the germline V gene. CDR3 length equals 20 residues. The V and J ends lost 5 bases and 1 base respectively, with 27 bases between them. CDR3 residues: CASSGGKGSFASHSYNEQFF. The CDR3 DNA is TGTGCCAGCAGCGGAGGAAAAGGGTCCTTCGCCAGCCATTCCTACAATGAGCAGTTCTTC.

The V call is TRBV7-2, the J call TRBJ2-5, with TRBD2 matching 10 bases. The germline gives CDR1 SGHTA, CDR2 FQGNSA. J gave up 4 bases and V 0 bases, and 23 bases lay outside the gene matches. The CDR3 totals 22 residues. This CDR3 is CASSLAVRSETSGFTRGETQYF. The CDR3 DNA sequence: TGTGCCAGCAGCTTAGCCGTCCGATCTGAGACTAGCGGGTTCACAAGGGGAGAGACCCAGTACTTC.

The CDR3 DNA sequence: TGTGCCAGCTCACCATTCGGGCAGGGGGCGACAGATACGCAGTATTTT. This sequence encodes CASSPFGQGATDTQYF. J is TRBJ2-3 and V is TRBV18; TRBD1 matches 8 bases. This CDR3 has 16 residues. V gave up 2 bases and J gave up 3 bases; unmatched junction bases: 7. Germline V gives CDR1 KGHSH, CDR2 LQKENI. Full variable domain (missing parts from reference TRBV18 and TRBJ2-3): NAGVMQNPRHLVRRRGQEARLRCSPMKGHSHVYWYRQLPEEGLKFMVYLQKENIIDESGMPKERFSAEFPKEGPSILRIQQVVRGDSAAYFCASSPFGQGATDTQYFGPGTRLTVL.

This chain uses TRBV2 with TRBJ2-7, with 8 bases matching TRBD1. Germline V CDR1 and CDR2: SNHLY, FYNNEI. J lost 4 bases, V lost 5 bases, and 7 bases had no gene match. The CDR3 consists of 14 residues. The CDR3 DNA reads TGTGCCAGCAGTCGGACAGGGTCGGGGTACGAGCAGTACTTC. The encoded protein is CASSRTGSGYEQYF.

The CDR3 bases are TGTGCCAGTACCCAGACAGGGTCCAGCAATCAGCCCCAGCATTTT. This sequence encodes CASTQTGSSNQPQHF. The rearrangement joins TRBV19 to TRBJ1-5; 7 nucleotides align to TRBD1. Germline-derived CDR1 and CDR2 are LNHDA and SQIVND (reference sequence). This CDR3 has 15 residues. V shed 7 bases, J shed 1 base, and the junction held 7 bases outside the gene matches.

This chain joins TRBV19 and TRBJ2-7, with D tentatively TRBD1 (7 bases). V was trimmed by 6 bases and J by 2 bases, leaving 17 bases between them. The CDR3 has 15 amino acids. Germline V gene sequence: CDR1 LNHDA, CDR2 SQIVND (reference sequence). Written as DNA, the CDR3 is TGTGCCAGTAGACCGACAGGGACTCCAGCCTACGAGCAGTACTTC. This gives the protein CASRPTGTPAYEQYF.

The chain joins TRBV6-2 or TRBV6-3 to TRBJ2-7; 7 positions agree with TRBD1. The J segment lost 3 bases and the V segment lost 2 bases, leaving 7 bases of the junction unmatched. The CDR3 length is 15 residues. The germline gives CDR1 MNHEY, CDR2 SVGEGT. CDR3 nucleotide sequence: TGTGCCAGCAGTTACCGAGACAGGGCTGTCTACGAGCAGTACTTC. It is translated as CASSYRDRAVYEQYF.

The gene calls are TRBV6-2 or TRBV6-3 and TRBJ1-5; D ambiguous. V shed 2 bases and J shed 9 bases, with 14 bases lying between them. Germline CDR1 reads MNHEY; CDR2 reads SVGEGT. This CDR3 spans 14 amino acids. The CDR3 DNA reads as TGTGCCAGCAGTTACCCCGGGCAGGCTCGGCCCCAGCATTTT. Translation gives CASSYPGQARPQHF.

V gene TRBV11-3 combines with J gene TRBJ1-5, with D possibly matching TRBD1 (5 bases). The CDR3 extends over 15 amino acids. The germline V gene encodes CDR1 SGHNT and CDR2 YENEEA. The V end lost 5 bases, the J end lost 0 bases, and 11 bases lay between the germline ends. In DNA form, the CDR3 reads TGTGCCAGCAGCCAGGGATTCTATAGCAATCAGCCCCAGCATTTT. Protein sequence: CASSQGFYSNQPQHF.